The T cell receptor (beta chain) under discussion was sequenced for a study of shared clonotypes between healthy human individuals. Genomic DNA of every subset was divided equally among multiple immunoSEQ plates. Assay: immunoSEQ multiplex PCR; the TCRdb copy retains only in-frame clones and omits some. The profile covers 1.5 million to 2.5 million clones, with less than 95% appearing a single time and 0.9% to 1.5% taken by the ten largest. Comment on this clone: Its antigen is as yet unknown.

Study-level points and caveats: The rarefaction results pointed to incomplete sorted-subset sequencing despite large depth. Among donors, the sharing of clonotypes was expected to be influenced by sequencing depth.

Positively selected for CCR7, the CD45RO-negative cells used as naive CD8 cells excluded terminally differentiated effector memory CD45RA+ cells. This CDR3 is built from 14 residues. Germline CDR1 and CDR2: MGHRA and YSYEKL. V shed 0 bases and J shed 4 bases, with 7 bases lying between them. This TCR was recovered from a man between 18 and 35 years old in good health. Sequencing was performed on naive CD8+ T cells sorted from blood. The chain is built from TRBV4-1 and TRBJ2-1, with D possibly called TRBD1 or TRBD2 (5 bases each). CDR3 loop: CASSQDEGYNEQFF. CDR3 coding DNA: TGCGCCAGCAGCCAAGATGAGGGGTACAATGAGCAGTTCTTC.